This T cell receptor beta chain comes out of a study of beta chain features in type 1 diabetes. Investigators reverse transcribed all isolated RNA, so they sequenced expressed TCRB transcripts. Average reads for naive, central memory and regulatory T cell samples were several million. Only in-frame clones appear in the TCRdb table, and some are missing; sequencing was by immunoSEQ multiplex PCR. The sample shows a few hundred thousand clones, roughly 12% of them seen only once. CDR1 and CDR2 (germline): SGDLS, YYNGEE. Unmatched junction bases numbered 6, after V lost 2 bases and J lost 5 bases. The CDR3 is 14 residues long. Purity exceeded 95% in all sorted populations. General study results and limits: Cells with high TCR expression could be over-represented when cDNA is sequenced. Within patients, naive, central memory and Treg TCRB repertoires seemed more similar than within healthy donors. Shorter TCRB CDR3s, moderately but significantly so, were found in Type 1 diabetes patients in all four CD4+ subsets.

In the case of this clone: Its target is not known.

This TCR came from a young woman with type 1 diabetes. This chain connects TRBV9 to TRBJ2-5; 7 bases map to TRBD1. The sample comprised naive CD4+ T cells from blood. CDR3 sequence (DNA): TGTGCCAGCAGCGTGCAGGGGGTGGGGGAGACCCAGTACTTC. It translates to CASSVQGVGETQYF.